This TCR beta chain originates from a study of cytotoxic CD8 clonotypes in ibrutinib-treated CLL. Sequencing used immunoSEQ multiplex PCR; TCRdb keeps in-frame clones, though not all of them. The sample includes fewer than 7,500 clones, roughly 74% of them seen just once. J gave up 5 bases and V 0 bases, and 3 bases lay outside the gene matches. In germline, CDR1 is SGHRS, CDR2 YFSETQ. The CDR3 sequence is 16 residues long. The specimen was PBMCs, collected before ibrutinib treatment. V usage is TRBV5-1 and J usage is TRBJ2-1; 12 bases map to TRBD2. This TCR was sampled from a human donor with chronic lymphocytic leukemia. The CDR3 coding sequence is TGCGCCAGCAGCTTGGCTAGCGGGAGGGAGAACAATGAGCAGTTCTTC. Residues: CASSLASGRENNEQFF.